These 12 T cell receptor beta chains were all obtained from the same sample, sequenced in a study of blood T cells in healthy people across ages (dated by TCRdb to the mid-2010s). The protocol used for the library was 5' RACE. The reads were generated on an Illumina HiSeq 2500. A second PCR of roughly 7 to 11 cycles was performed with a sample-barcoded 5' primer and a J-beta primer mix. The public reads were reanalyzed by TCRdb: fastp trimming at Q25, MiXCR alignment, in-frame beta chains only. Duplicate CDR3 protein sequences are folded into a single record with the most common DNA and genes. The sample profile shows around 650,000 distinct CDR3 sequences; over 40% of them were found once. The leading ten clones occupy about 30% of the sample. Material for sequencing was blood. The receptors were gathered from a man aged 80 or over in good health.

The chain recombines TRBV5-1 with TRBJ2-1; the D call may be TRBD1 or TRBD2 (6 bases each). The DNA matches TRBJ2-7 better at its end, which makes the J call doubtful. This CDR3 has 15 amino acids. Per the germline V gene, CDR1 is SGHRS and CDR2 is YFSETQ. CDR3 in DNA: TGCGCCAGCAGCTTACGGTGGGGGGCGGCCAATGAGCAGTACTTC. Residues: CASSLRWGAANEQYF.

This clonotype was seen only a few times. This may be a read error: a much more frequent sequence differs by one nucleotide. This chain links TRBV27 with TRBJ2-7; perhaps D is TRBD1 or TRBD2 (5 bases each). Germline values: CDR1 MNHEY, CDR2 SMNVEV (reference sequence). V was pared by 5 bases and J by 6 bases, with 14 bases between. The CDR3 is 13 residues long. The CDR3 sequence: CASSVFGTSEQYF. CDR3 DNA: TGTGCCAGCAGTGTATTCGGGACGAGCGAGCAGTACTTC.

The J gene is TRBJ2-3, the V gene TRBV6-1; 9 nucleotides match TRBD1. This CDR3 has 16 residues. Germline CDR1 and CDR2: MNHNS and SASEGT. Trimming at V came to 7 bases and at J to 5 bases, leaving 13 bases not matched to a gene. CDR3 region: CASTLISGQGVDTQYF. CDR3 bases: TGTGCCAGCACTCTCATTTCGGGACAGGGTGTAGATACGCAGTATTTT.

In its sample, this clonotype was seen once. The V call is TRBV5-1, the J call TRBJ2-5; 9 nucleotides align to TRBD2. There are 16 residues in the CDR3. The trim removed 4 bases at V and 11 bases at J, leaving 18 bases unmatched. Looked up from germline, CDR1 is SGHRS and CDR2 is YFSETQ. This chain's CDR3 is CASSQRPAGGNNEQYF. The DNA for the CDR3 is TGCGCCAGCAGCCAACGACCAGCGGGGGGAAACAATGAGCAGTACTTC.

This clonotype appeared a few times. The chain links TRBV2 to TRBJ2-1; 9 positions agree with TRBD1. The CDR3 consists of 15 residues. J gave up 6 bases and V 6 bases, and 9 bases lay outside the gene matches. Germline lookup yields CDR1 SNHLY and CDR2 FYNNEI. CDR3 sequence reads: CASSPGTGSGNEQFF. The DNA for the CDR3 is TGTGCCAGCAGCCCTGGGACAGGGTCGGGCAATGAGCAGTTCTTC.

The chain employs TRBV24-1 and TRBJ2-4; D is uncertain. Germline values: CDR1 KGHDR, CDR2 SFDVKD. The CDR3 consists of 13 residues. Trimming removed 3 bases from V and 12 bases from J, with 14 bases in between. CDR3 bases: TGTGCCACCAGTGATCCTACACTCGGCGATCAGTACTTC. This sequence encodes CATSDPTLGDQYF.

This clonotype was detected once. The V call is TRBV25-1, the J call TRBJ1-5; the match to TRBD1 covers 8 bases. The CDR3 extends over 14 amino acids. Germline V CDR1 and CDR2: MGHDK, SYGVNS. V shed 6 bases, J shed 4 bases, and the junction held 5 bases outside the gene matches. CDR3: CASRETGVNQPQHF. The DNA of the CDR3 is TGTGCCAGCAGAGAGACAGGGGTAAATCAGCCCCAGCATTTT.

This clonotype was seen at least ten times. This chain links TRBV27 with TRBJ2-1; TRBD1 matches 9 bases. The length of the CDR3 is 13 residues. Per the germline V gene, CDR1 is MNHEY and CDR2 is SMNVEV (reference sequence). The J segment lost 10 bases and the V segment lost 8 bases, leaving 9 bases of the junction unmatched. The CDR3 protein is CASAYGQGKEQFF. CDR3 bases: TGTGCCAGCGCGTATGGACAGGGGAAGGAGCAGTTCTTC.

The chain recombines TRBV7-9 with TRBJ2-1; D remains unclear. The CDR3 sequence is 16 residues long. Germline-derived CDR1 and CDR2 are SEHNR and FQNEAQ (reference sequence). V was cut by 2 bases and J by 3 bases, with 14 bases left in between. CDR3 protein: CASSLRFSSYYNEQFF. Written as DNA, the CDR3 is TGTGCCAGCAGCTTAAGGTTCAGCTCCTACTACAATGAGCAGTTCTTC.

V gene TRBV18 combines with J gene TRBJ1-4; tentative D call: TRBD1 (6 bases). Trimming stripped 11 bases from V and 4 bases from J, with 14 bases between. CDR1 and CDR2 (germline): KGHSH, LQKENI. The CDR3 sequence is 13 residues long. CDR3 DNA sequence: TGTGCCGCCTCGGACAGCCTTAATGAAAAACTGTTTTTT. As protein: CAASDSLNEKLFF.

The chain couples TRBV20-1 to TRBJ2-5, with D perhaps TRBD1 or TRBD2 (5 bases each). V gave up 2 bases and J gave up 11 bases, with 24 bases separating them. This CDR3 contains 15 residues. Germline CDR1 DFQATT, CDR2 SNEGSKA (reference sequence). CDR3 amino acids: CSARTGTVSYNEQYF. The DNA of the CDR3 is TGCAGTGCTAGAACCGGGACGGTTTCCTACAATGAGCAGTACTTC.

This sequence joins TRBV4-3 and TRBJ2-1; the D is unclear. V was pared by 0 bases and J by 9 bases, with 15 bases between. This CDR3 region has 15 residues. Per the germline V gene, CDR1 is LGHNA and CDR2 is YSLEER. CDR3 in amino acids: CASSQDSGSQREQFF. In DNA form, the CDR3 reads TGCGCCAGCAGCCAAGATTCGGGCAGCCAGCGTGAGCAGTTCTTC.